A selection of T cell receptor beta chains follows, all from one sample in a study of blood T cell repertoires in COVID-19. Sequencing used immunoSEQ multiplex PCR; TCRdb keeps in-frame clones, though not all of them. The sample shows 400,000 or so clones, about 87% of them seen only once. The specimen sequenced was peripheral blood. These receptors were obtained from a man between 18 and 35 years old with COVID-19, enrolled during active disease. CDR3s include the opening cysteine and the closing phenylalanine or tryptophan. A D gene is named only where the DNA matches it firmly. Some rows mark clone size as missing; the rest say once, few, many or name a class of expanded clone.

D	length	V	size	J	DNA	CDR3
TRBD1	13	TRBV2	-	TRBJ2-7	TGTGCCAGCAAGACAGGGAACTCCTACGAGCAGTACTTC	CASKTGNSYEQYF
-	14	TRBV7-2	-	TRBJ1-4	TGTGCCAGCAGCGGCGGGGGGGCTGGAGAAAAACTGTTTTTT	CASSGGGAGEKLFF
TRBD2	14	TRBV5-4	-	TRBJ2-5	TGTGCCAGCAGCCAGGGACTAGCCCAAGAGACCCAGTACTTC	CASSQGLAQETQYF
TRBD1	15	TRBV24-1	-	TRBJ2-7	TGTGCCACCAGTGATTCTCGACAGGGGACCTACGAGCAGTACTTC	CATSDSRQGTYEQYF
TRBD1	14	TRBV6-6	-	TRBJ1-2	TGTGCCAGCAGTCCAGACAGGGTAGTGAGCGGCTACACCTTC	CASSPDRVVSGYTF
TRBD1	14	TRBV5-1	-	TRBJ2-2	TGCGCCAGCAGCTCGGGACAGGTAACCGGGGAGCTGTTTTTT	CASSSGQVTGELFF
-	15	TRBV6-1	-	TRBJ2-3	TGTGCCAGCAGTGAAGCACAGGGTAACGCAGATACGCAGTATTTT	CASSEAQGNADTQYF
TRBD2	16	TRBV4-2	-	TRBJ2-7	TGTGCCAGCAGCCCCTCGCAGGGAGGGCTTACCTACGAGCAGTACTTC	CASSPSQGGLTYEQYF
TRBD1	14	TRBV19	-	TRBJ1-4	TGTGCCAGTAGCCAGGGACAGGTTTTAGAAAAACTGTTTTTT	CASSQGQVLEKLFF
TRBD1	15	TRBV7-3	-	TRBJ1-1	TGTGCCAGCAGCCCTAACAGGGGGATGAACACTGAAGCTTTCTTT	CASSPNRGMNTEAFF
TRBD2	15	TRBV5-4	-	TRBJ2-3	TGTGCCAGCAGTCCGGCTAGCGGCCGCACAGATACGCAGTATTTT	CASSPASGRTDTQYF
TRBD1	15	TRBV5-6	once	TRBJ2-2	TGTGCCAGCAGCTTACCCAGGGGGCGAGCCGGGGAGCTGTTTTTT	CASSLPRGRAGELFF
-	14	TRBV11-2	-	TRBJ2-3	TGTGCCAGCAGCTTCGGGGTCCGCACAGATACGCAGTATTTT	CASSFGVRTDTQYF
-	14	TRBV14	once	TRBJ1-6	TGTGCCAGCAGCCATGAACCGAGCGGTTCACCCCTCCACTTT	CASSHEPSGSPLHF
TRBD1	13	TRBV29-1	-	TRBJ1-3	TGCAGCGTTGCAGGGGGCGGTGGAAACACCATATATTTT	CSVAGGGGNTIYF
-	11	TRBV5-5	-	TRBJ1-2	TGTGCCAGCAACTTGGGGGGGGACTACACCTTC	CASNLGGDYTF
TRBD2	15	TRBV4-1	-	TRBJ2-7	TGCGCCAGCAGCCATATAGCGGGAGACTTGAGGGAGCAGTACTTC	CASSHIAGDLREQYF
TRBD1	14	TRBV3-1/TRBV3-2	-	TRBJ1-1	TGTGCCAGCAGCCAAGTAACAGGGGGCACTGAAGCTTTCTTT	CASSQVTGGTEAFF
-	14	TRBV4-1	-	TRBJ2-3	TGCGCCAGCAGCCAAACAGGTCCACCGGATACGCAGTATTTT	CASSQTGPPDTQYF
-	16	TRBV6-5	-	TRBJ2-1	TGTGCCAGCAGTTACGGACAGCCTGGTAAACGGCATGAGCAGTTCTTC	CASSYGQPGKRHEQFF
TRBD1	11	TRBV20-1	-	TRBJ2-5	TGCAGTGCAGGGGGCGCCGAGACCCAGTACTTC	CSAGGAETQYF
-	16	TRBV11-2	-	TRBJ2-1	TGTGCCAGCAGCTCCGGGGGACTTTCAAGTGAAGATGAGCAGTTCTTC	CASSSGGLSSEDEQFF
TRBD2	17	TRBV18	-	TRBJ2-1	TGTGCCAGCTCTACCGGGACTAGCGGGGGGGCCTGGGTAGAGCAGTTCTTC	CASSTGTSGGAWVEQFF
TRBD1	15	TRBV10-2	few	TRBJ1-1	TGCGCCAGCAGTGAGGACAGGGGAAGAAACACTGAAGCTTTCTTT	CASSEDRGRNTEAFF
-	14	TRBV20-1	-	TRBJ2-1	-	CSASVASGTRVEFF
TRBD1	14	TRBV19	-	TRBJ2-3	TGTGCCAGTAGTACACAGGGGGCGACAGATACGCAGTATTTT	CASSTQGATDTQYF
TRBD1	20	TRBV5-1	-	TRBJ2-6	TGCGCCAGCAGCTTGATGAGCCCGGACAGGCCCTACTCTGGGGCCAACGTCCTGACTTTC	CASSLMSPDRPYSGANVLTF
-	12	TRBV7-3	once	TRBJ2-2	TGTGCCAGCAGCGGGCGAGCCGGGGAGCTGTTTTTT	CASSGRAGELFF
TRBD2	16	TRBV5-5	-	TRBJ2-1	TGTGCCAGCAGCTTGCTAGGAGCGGGAATTATAAATGAGCAGTTCTTC	CASSLLGAGIINEQFF
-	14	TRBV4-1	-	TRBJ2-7	TGCGCCAGCAGCCTTTCAGACACAAACTACGAGCAGTACTTC	CASSLSDTNYEQYF
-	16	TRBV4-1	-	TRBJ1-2	TGCGCCAGCAGCCTCAACCCCCTGGCGGGTGGCTATGGCTACACCTTC	CASSLNPLAGGYGYTF
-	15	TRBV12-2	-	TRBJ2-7	TGTGCAAGTCGCTTAGGGCCGGGGGGGGCCTACGAGCAGTACTTC	CASRLGPGGAYEQYF
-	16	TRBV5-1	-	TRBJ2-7	TGCGCCAGCAGCTTGGCTCGGCGACATTACTCCTACGAGCAGTACTTC	CASSLARRHYSYEQYF
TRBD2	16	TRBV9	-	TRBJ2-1	TGTGCCAGCAGCGTGGGACTAGCGGTCTTCTACAATGAGCAGTTCTTC	CASSVGLAVFYNEQFF
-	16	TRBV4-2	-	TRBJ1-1	TGTGCCAGCAGCCAAGATTCGGGCAGGGGAACCACTGAAGCTTTCTTT	CASSQDSGRGTTEAFF
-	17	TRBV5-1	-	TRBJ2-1	TGCGCCAGCAGCCATCCGGGCGCGCCACCCACAGGAAATGAGCAGTTCTTC	CASSHPGAPPTGNEQFF
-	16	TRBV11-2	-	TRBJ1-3	TGTGCCAGCAGCTTGACAGACCCTCCTTCTGGAAACACCATATATTTT	CASSLTDPPSGNTIYF
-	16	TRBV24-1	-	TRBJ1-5	TGTGCCACCAGTGAGCTCAGGGGAAGGGGCTATCAGCCCCAGCATTTT	CATSELRGRGYQPQHF
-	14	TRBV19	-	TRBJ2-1	TGTGCCAGTAGTATCCTAGCCGGCTACAATGAGCAGTTCTTC	CASSILAGYNEQFF
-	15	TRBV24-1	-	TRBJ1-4	TGTGCCACCAGTGACCCGGGGGGTGATCATGAAAAACTGTTTTTT	CATSDPGGDHEKLFF
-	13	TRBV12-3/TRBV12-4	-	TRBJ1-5	TGTGCCAGCAGTGGGGAGTTGGGTCAGCCCCAGCATTTT	CASSGELGQPQHF
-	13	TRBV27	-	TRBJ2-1	TGTGCCAGCAGTTTAACTGGAGTCAATGAGCAGTTCTTC	CASSLTGVNEQFF
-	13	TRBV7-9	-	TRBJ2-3	TGTGCCAGCAGCTTCCAAGGCGGAGATACGCAGTATTTT	CASSFQGGDTQYF
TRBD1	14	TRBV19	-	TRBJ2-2	TGTGCCAGTAGTACCGGGACAGGGGCCGGGGAGCTGTTTTTT	CASSTGTGAGELFF
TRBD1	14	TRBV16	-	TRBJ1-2	TGTGCCAGCAGCGCAACAGGGGAGAACTATGGCTACACCTTC	CASSATGENYGYTF
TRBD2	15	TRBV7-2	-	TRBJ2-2	TGTGCCAGCAGCTTAGATGGCCTAGCGGCCGGGGAGCTGTTTTTT	CASSLDGLAAGELFF
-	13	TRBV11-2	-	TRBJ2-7	TGTGCCAGCAGCTTAGCGTTCGGGGACGAGCAGTACTTC	CASSLAFGDEQYF
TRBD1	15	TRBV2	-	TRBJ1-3	TGTGCCAGCAGTCAGGGGGCTAGCTCTGGAAACACCATATATTTT	CASSQGASSGNTIYF
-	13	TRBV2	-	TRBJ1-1	TGTGCCAGCAGTTCCGACATGAACACTGAAGCTTTCTTT	CASSSDMNTEAFF
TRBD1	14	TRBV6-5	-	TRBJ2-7	TGTGCCAGCAGCGAGACAGGGGGCGCATCCGAGCAGTACTTC	CASSETGGASEQYF
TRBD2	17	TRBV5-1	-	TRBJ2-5	TGCGCCAGCAGCTTGGGGCTAGCGGCTTCTCTTGGGGCGACCCAGTACTTC	CASSLGLAASLGATQYF
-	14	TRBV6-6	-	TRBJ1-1	TGTGCCAGCTGCCGGGACAATACTCTCCACGGGGCTTTCTTT	CASCRDNTLHGAFF
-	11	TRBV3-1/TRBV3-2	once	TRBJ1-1	TGTGCCAGCAGCCAAGACAGGGTAGCTTTCTTT	CASSQDRVAFF
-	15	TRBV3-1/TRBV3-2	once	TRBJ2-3	TGTGCCAGCAGCGATTCAGTTCTAGCACAGGATACGCAGTATTTT	CASSDSVLAQDTQYF